Included here is one T cell receptor beta chain sequence, with context. No antigen is known for it. This table comes from immunoSEQ multiplex PCR, and its TCRdb copy is limited to in-frame clones, with some not included. The table has around 13,000 clones, less than 85% seen once. Viral peptide pools were used in the ViraFEST assay to expand antigen-specific CD4+ T cells, and sequencing came afterward. After roughly ten days in culture, the CD4+ T cells were isolated. Vaccine recipients had no previous SARS-CoV-2 infection; their nucleocapsid antibodies were negative. Days 3 and 7 were when half the medium was replaced with IL-2 medium. This entry belongs to a study of vaccination effects on CD4 cells after COVID-19. The CDR3 is made up of 12 amino acids. Trimming cost V 2 bases and J 8 bases, with 9 bases left between them.

The genes are TRBV12-3 or TRBV12-4 and TRBJ1-2, with D possibly TRBD1 on 5 matching bases. The specimen comprised CD4+ T cells from PBMCs cultured with HCoV-229E spike peptides, sampled before COVID-19 vaccination. This sequence originates from a human donor who received a COVID-19 vaccine. The CDR3 reads CASSLQGGGYTF. CDR3 coding DNA: TGTGCCAGCAGTTTACAGGGCGGCGGCTACACCTTC.